This is a list of T cell receptor beta chains from one sample in a study of cytomegalovirus exposure and HLA in healthy donors. Assay: immunoSEQ multiplex PCR; the TCRdb copy retains only in-frame clones and omits some. The sample includes 100,000 or so clones, around 80% of them seen just once. Sample: PBMCs. These receptor sequences come from a male donor in good health and CMV-seronegative. Each CDR3 is given with its conserved first and last residue. The D gene is left open where the match is weak. Clone size is shown for a subset of rows, as once, few, many or a class of expanded clone.

v_gene	j_gene	d_gene	abundance	CDR3nt	CDR3aa
TRBV21-1	TRBJ1-5	.	once	TGTGCCACGGGCGGGCAGGGGGCCCCGGGGAGCAATCAGCCCCAGCATTTT	CATGGQGAPGSNQPQHF
TRBV7-2	TRBJ2-7	TRBD2	few	TGTGCCAGCAGCTCAAAAGGGGCACGACTAGCGGGAGGCTCCGAGCAGTACTTC	CASSSKGARLAGGSEQYF
TRBV28	TRBJ2-2	.	.	TGTGCCAGCAGCCCCTATCAGAACACCGGGGAGCTGTTTTTT	CASSPYQNTGELFF
TRBV4-3	TRBJ2-3	TRBD2	.	TGCGCCAGCAGCCAAGAAGCCGCGGGAGGGCCATATACGCAGTATTTT	CASSQEAAGGPYTQYF
TRBV5-4	TRBJ2-5	.	few	TGTGCCAGCAGCTTGGCCAGGGGTCTTAACCAAGAGACCCAGTACTTC	CASSLARGLNQETQYF
TRBV11-2	TRBJ1-1	TRBD1	few	TGTGCCAGCAGCTTAGTTAGGGGGCGCAAACTTGCCACTGAAGCTTTCTTT	CASSLVRGRKLATEAFF
TRBV28	TRBJ2-5	TRBD1	.	TGTGCCAGCAGTGTAGAGGGACAGGGGGACCAAGAGACCCAGTACTTC	CASSVEGQGDQETQYF
TRBV10-3	TRBJ2-7	.	.	TGTGCCATCAGTGGACCCCCCGCCGCTAGCGTTCACGAGCAGTACTTC	CAISGPPAASVHEQYF
TRBV9	TRBJ2-7	TRBD2	once	TGTGCCAGCAGCGTAGGTCAAGCGGGAGGCTCCTACGAGCAGTACTTC	CASSVGQAGGSYEQYF
TRBV11-2	TRBJ2-7	TRBD1	.	TGTGCCAGCAGCTTAGAGCCAGGGGGCTACGAGCAGTACTTC	CASSLEPGGYEQYF
TRBV28	TRBJ1-2	TRBD1	.	TGTGCCAGCAGTCCGGACAGGGGGCAAGACTATGGCTACACCTTC	CASSPDRGQDYGYTF
TRBV28	TRBJ2-5	TRBD2	few	TGTGCCAGCACGGGGAGCGGGACGGATAAGGAGACCCAGTACTTC	CASTGSGTDKETQYF
TRBV30	TRBJ1-2	TRBD1	.	TGTGCCTGGAGCGCGGGGCAGGGGGATGGCTACACCTTC	CAWSAGQGDGYTF
TRBV27	TRBJ2-7	.	.	TGTGCCACCAAGGGAGATAACTCCTACGAGCAGTACTTC	CATKGDNSYEQYF
TRBV13	TRBJ1-5	TRBD1	.	TGTGCCAGCAGCTCTAGGACAGGGGGCGGCAATCAGCCCCAGCATTTT	CASSSRTGGGNQPQHF
TRBV5-4	TRBJ1-1	.	.	TGTGCCAGCAGTTTGGGGGGTAGAGCGGGGCGCTGGTCTGAAGCTTTCTTT	CASSLGGRAGRWSEAFF
TRBV7-2	TRBJ2-7	TRBD1	.	TGTGCCAGCAGCCCGACAGGGGGATACGAGCAGTACTTC	CASSPTGGYEQYF
TRBV6-6	TRBJ1-1	TRBD1	few	TGTGCCAGCGGAGACAGGGGTCATAGAAGAGGCACTGAAGCTTTCTTT	CASGDRGHRRGTEAFF